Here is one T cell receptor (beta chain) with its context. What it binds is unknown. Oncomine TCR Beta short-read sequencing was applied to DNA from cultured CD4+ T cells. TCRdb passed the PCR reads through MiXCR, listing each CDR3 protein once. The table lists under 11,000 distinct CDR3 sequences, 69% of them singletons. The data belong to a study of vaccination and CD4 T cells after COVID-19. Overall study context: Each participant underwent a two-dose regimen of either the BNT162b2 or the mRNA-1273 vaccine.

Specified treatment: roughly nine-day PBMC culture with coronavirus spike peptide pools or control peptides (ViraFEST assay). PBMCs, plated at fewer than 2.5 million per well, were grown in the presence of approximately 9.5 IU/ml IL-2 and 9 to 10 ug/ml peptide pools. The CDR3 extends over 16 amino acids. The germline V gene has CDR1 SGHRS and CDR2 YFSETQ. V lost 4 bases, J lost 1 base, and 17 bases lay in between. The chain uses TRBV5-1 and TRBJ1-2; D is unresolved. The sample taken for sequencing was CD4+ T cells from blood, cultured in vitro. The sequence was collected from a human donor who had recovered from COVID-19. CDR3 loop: CASSTIEGGYNYGYTF. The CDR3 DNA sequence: TGCGCCAGCAGCACCATAGAGGGAGGGTATAACTATGGCTACACCTTC. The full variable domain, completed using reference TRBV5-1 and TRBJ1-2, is KAGVTQTPRYLIKTRGQQVTLSCSPISGHRSVSWYQQTPGQGLQFLFEYFSETQRNKGNFPGRFSGRQFSNSRSEMNVSTLELGDSALYLCASSTIEGGYNYGYTFGSGTRLTVV.